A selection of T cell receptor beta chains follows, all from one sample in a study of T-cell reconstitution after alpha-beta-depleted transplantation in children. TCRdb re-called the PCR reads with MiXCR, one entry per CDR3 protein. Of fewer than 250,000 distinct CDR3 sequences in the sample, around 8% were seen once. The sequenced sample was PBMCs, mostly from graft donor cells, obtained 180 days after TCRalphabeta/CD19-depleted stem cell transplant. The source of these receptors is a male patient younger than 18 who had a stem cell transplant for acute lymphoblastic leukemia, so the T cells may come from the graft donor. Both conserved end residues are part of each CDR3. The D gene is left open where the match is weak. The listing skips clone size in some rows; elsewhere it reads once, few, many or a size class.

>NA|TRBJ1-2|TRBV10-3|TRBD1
TGTGCCATCAGTGAGTCGAGGACAGGTAGTCACTATGGCTACACCTTC
CAISESRTGSHYGYTF
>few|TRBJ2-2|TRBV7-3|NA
TGTGCCAGCCGAAGTGGGGGGGCCACCGGGGAGCTGTTTTTT
CASRSGGATGELFF
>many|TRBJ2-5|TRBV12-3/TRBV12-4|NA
TGTGCCAGTACGGACTATTCGAAGGAGACCCAGTACTTC
CASTDYSKETQYF
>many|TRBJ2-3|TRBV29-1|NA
TGCAGCTTTCGATTCAGCACAGATACGCAGTATTTT
CSFRFSTDTQYF
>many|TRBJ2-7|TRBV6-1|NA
TGTGCCAGCAGGGACGGACAGATTTCCTACGAGCAGTACTTC
CASRDGQISYEQYF
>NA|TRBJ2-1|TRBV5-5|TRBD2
TGTGCCAGCAGCTTGGAGAGCGGGAGAACTCATGAGCAGTTCTTC
CASSLESGRTHEQFF
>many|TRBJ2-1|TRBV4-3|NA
TGCGCCAGCAGCCAAGATTCTAGCTTCAGTGAGCAGTTCTTC
CASSQDSSFSEQFF
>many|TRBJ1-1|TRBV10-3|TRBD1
TGTGCCAGTGGACAGGGGCCGCCGAGGACTGAAGCTTTCTTT
CASGQGPPRTEAFF
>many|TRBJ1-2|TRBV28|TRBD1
TGTGCCAGCAGGAGAGAGAGGGGGCCTTTCTATGGCTACACCTTC
CASRRERGPFYGYTF
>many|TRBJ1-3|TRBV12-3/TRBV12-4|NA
TGTGCCAGCAGTTTGGTCCGAAACACCATATATTTT
CASSLVRNTIYF
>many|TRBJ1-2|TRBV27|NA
TGTGCCAGCAGTTTATTACCAGACAAGAACTATGGCTACACCTTC
CASSLLPDKNYGYTF
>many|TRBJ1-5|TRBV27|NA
TGTGCCAGCAGTTGGACCTACAATCAGCCCCAGCATTTT
CASSWTYNQPQHF
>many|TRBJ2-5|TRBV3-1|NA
TGTGCCAGCAGCCAAGAGACCCAGTACTTC
CASSQETQYF
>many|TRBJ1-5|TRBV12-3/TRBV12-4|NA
TGTGCCAGCAGCCCGAGGGGGGAGAGTAGCAATCAGCCCCAGCATTTT
CASSPRGESSNQPQHF
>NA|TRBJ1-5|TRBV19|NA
TGTGCCAGTAGTATAGAAGGAGGGAGAAGAAATCAGCCCCAGCATTTT
CASSIEGGRRNQPQHF
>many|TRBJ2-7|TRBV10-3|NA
TGTGCCATCAGTGAGGCCCGCGGACCTTACTACGAGCAGTACTTC
CAISEARGPYYEQYF
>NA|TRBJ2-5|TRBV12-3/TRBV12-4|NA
TGTGCCAGAAGTTTAAGGTGGGGCGAAGAGACCCAGTACTTC
CARSLRWGEETQYF